The 19 T cell receptor beta chains below come from one sample, sequenced in a study of CXCR3-negative and CXCR3-positive naive CD8 T cells (dated by TCRdb to about 2019). General study outcomes and caveats: TRB CDR3s from CXCR3-positive naive cells showed higher hydrophobicity (lower Kidera factor 4), lower energy, and higher strength and volume indices than CXCR3-negative naive cells.

TCRdb lists the instrument as NextSeq 550. The Human TCR Profiling Kit (MiLaboratory) was used to prepare UMI-labeled 5' RACE TRB cDNA libraries. The reads went through TCRdb reprocessing, and each CDR3 protein sequence gets one entry with no DNA. This sample's table contains some 100,000 distinct CDR3 sequences. Roughly 0.35% of the sample is taken by the ten largest. These receptors have no identified antigens. The sample was naive CXCR3+ CD8+ T cells from blood. What the cell subset or site label conveys for this sample: CD45RO-CCR7+CD27+CD95- naive CD8+ T cells expressing CXCR3 (TNR3+). These TCRs come from a human donor in good health. Some clones in this sample may be carry-over from other donors' samples.

The chain employs TRBV27 and TRBJ2-1; checking the TCRdb D call of TRBD2 is not possible without DNA. The CDR3 length is 16 residues. The germline gives CDR1 MNHEY, CDR2 SMNVEV (reference sequence). CDR3 loop: CASRTYSGSSRNEQFF.

The chain recombines TRBV6-6 with TRBJ2-2. This CDR3 comprises 14 residues. Germline CDR1 and CDR2: MNHNY and SVGAGI (reference sequence). CDR3: CASSAGSNMPELFF.

The J gene is TRBJ2-2, the V gene TRBV23-1; as DNA is missing, the TRBD1 call by TCRdb cannot be tested. TRBV23-1 is an ORF for which the function is uncertain. The CDR3 length is 16 residues. The chain's CDR3 is CASTNPGGARTGELFF.

The chain couples TRBV29-1 to TRBJ1-2; with no DNA, the TCRdb D assignment of TRBD1 cannot be verified. In germline, CDR1 is SQVTM, CDR2 ANQGSEA. CDR3 length equals 16 residues. The CDR3 region is CSVAWDRVHGNYGYTF.

The CDR3 reads CASSLIELKTQYF. The chain has TRBV7-9 and TRBJ2-5. This CDR3 comprises 13 residues. CDR1 SEHNR and CDR2 FQNEAQ come from the germline V gene (reference sequence).

This chain uses TRBV15 with TRBJ2-1. CDR1 and CDR2 from the germline V gene are LNHNV and YYDKDF (reference sequence). This CDR3 has 13 amino acids. The CDR3 loop is CASSHLFYNEQFF.

Here the CDR3 reads CSVVYGSGNAETQYF. The chain uses TRBV29-1 and TRBJ2-5; TCRdb designates TRBD2, a call that cannot be tested without DNA. Germline CDR1 reads SQVTM; CDR2 reads ANQGSEA. The CDR3 is made up of 15 amino acids.

CDR3 loop: CASSMGLAGVAYNEQFF. The chain couples TRBV19 to TRBJ2-1; there is no DNA to check the TCRdb D call of TRBD2. The CDR3 sequence is 17 residues long. The germline CDR1 and CDR2 sequences are LNHDA and SQIVND (reference sequence).

J is TRBJ1-1 and V is TRBV4-1. The CDR3 contains 11 residues. Germline V lookup: CDR1 MGHRA, CDR2 YSYEKL. CDR3 residues: CATAQNTEAFF.

The chain joins TRBV5-4 to TRBJ2-2; with no DNA, the TCRdb D assignment of TRBD2 cannot be verified. The CDR3 runs to 15 residues. The germline V gene encodes CDR1 SGHNT and CDR2 YYREEE (reference sequence). This CDR3 is CASSLAGGPSGELFF.

The chain couples TRBV29-1 to TRBJ2-7; TCRdb reports TRBD1, a call that lacks DNA to check it against. The CDR3 has 13 residues. Germline lookup yields CDR1 SQVTM and CDR2 ANQGSEA. This chain's CDR3 is CSVEFGTGYEQYF.

The chain joins TRBV2 to TRBJ2-2; TCRdb designates TRBD2, a call that cannot be tested without DNA. Germline loops: CDR1 SNHLY, CDR2 FYNNEI. The CDR3 loop spans 15 amino acids. The CDR3 loop reads CASRERAVNTGELFF.

V and J are TRBV29-1 and TRBJ2-7; TCRdb's D gene call, TRBD2, goes unchecked for lack of DNA. This CDR3 spans 15 amino acids. The germline V gene has CDR1 SQVTM and CDR2 ANQGSEA. The CDR3 loop reads CSVEYKASGAYEQYF.

CDR3 residues: CASKTGSGNTIYF. The chain combines TRBV7-6 with TRBJ1-3. Germline CDR1 is SGHVS and CDR2 is FNYEAQ. The CDR3 sequence is 13 residues long.

J is TRBJ2-1 and V is TRBV5-6; the TRBD1 assignment by TCRdb is unverifiable without DNA. The germline V gene encodes CDR1 SGHDT and CDR2 YYEEEE. This CDR3 spans 14 amino acids. CDR3 sequence: CASTFGTGGREQFF.

The rearrangement links TRBV2 to TRBJ2-1; with no DNA, the TCRdb D assignment of TRBD1 cannot be verified. This CDR3 comprises 19 residues. Germline lookup yields CDR1 SNHLY and CDR2 FYNNEI. The chain's CDR3 is CASRPTGGGGAMSYNEQFF.

V is TRBV29-1 and J is TRBJ2-7; TCRdb's D call, TRBD1, is unchecked because there is no DNA. The CDR3 contains 12 residues. Germline CDR1 and CDR2: SQVTM and ANQGSEA. The CDR3 loop is CSVVGQGNEQYF.

The CDR3 reads CSVDISEDEQFF. V is TRBV29-1 and J is TRBJ2-1. Germline V gene lookup returns CDR1 SQVTM and CDR2 ANQGSEA. The CDR3 loop spans 12 amino acids.

This chain uses TRBV12-3 or TRBV12-4 with TRBJ1-5; the TCRdb call, TRBD1, lacks DNA for checking. The CDR3 runs to 15 residues. The CDR3 loop is CASSAGAGGRQPQHF.